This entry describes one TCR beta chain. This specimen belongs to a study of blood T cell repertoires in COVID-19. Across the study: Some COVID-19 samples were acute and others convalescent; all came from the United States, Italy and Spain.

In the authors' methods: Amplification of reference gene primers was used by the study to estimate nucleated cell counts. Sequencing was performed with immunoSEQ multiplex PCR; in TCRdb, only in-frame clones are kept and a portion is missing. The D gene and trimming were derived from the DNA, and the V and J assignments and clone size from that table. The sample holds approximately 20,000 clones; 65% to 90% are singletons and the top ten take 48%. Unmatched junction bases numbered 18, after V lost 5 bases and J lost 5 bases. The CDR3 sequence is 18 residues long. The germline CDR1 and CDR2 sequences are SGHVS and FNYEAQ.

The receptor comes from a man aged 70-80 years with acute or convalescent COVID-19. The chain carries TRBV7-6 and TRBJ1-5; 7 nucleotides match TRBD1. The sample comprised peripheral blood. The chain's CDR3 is CASSLTAHRSGTDQPQHF. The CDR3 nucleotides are TGTGCCAGCAGCCTTACGGCCCACAGGTCCGGGACAGATCAGCCCCAGCATTTT.